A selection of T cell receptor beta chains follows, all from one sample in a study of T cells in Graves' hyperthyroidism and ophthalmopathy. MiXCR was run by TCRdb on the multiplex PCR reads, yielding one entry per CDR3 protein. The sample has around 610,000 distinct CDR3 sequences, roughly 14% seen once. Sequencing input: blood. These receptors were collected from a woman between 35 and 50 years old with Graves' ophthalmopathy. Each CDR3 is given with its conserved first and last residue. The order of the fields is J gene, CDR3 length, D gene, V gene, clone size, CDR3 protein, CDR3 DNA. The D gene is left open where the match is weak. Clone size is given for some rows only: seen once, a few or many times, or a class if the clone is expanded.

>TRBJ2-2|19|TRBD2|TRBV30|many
CAWTTPGTSGATNTGELFF
TGTGCCTGGACCACCCCCGGGACTAGCGGAGCCACGAACACCGGGGAGCTGTTTTTT
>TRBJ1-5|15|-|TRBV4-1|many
CASSQEGGSNQPQHF
TGCGCCAGCAGCCAAGAAGGGGGGAGCAATCAGCCCCAGCATTTT
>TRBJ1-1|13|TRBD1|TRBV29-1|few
CSVADRGVTEAFF
TGCAGCGTTGCCGACAGGGGTGTCACTGAAGCTTTCTTT
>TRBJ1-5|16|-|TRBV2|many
CASREASGGLDQPQHF
TGTGCCAGCAGAGAGGCATCGGGGGGATTAGATCAGCCCCAGCATTTT
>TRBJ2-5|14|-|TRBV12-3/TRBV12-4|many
CASRTQGNQETQYF
TGTGCCAGCAGAACCCAGGGTAACCAAGAGACCCAGTACTTC
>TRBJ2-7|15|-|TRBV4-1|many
CASSQDALAPYEQYF
TGCGCCAGCAGCCAAGATGCACTAGCCCCCTACGAGCAGTACTTC
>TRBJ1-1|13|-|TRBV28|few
CASKGPGDTEAFF
TGTGCCAGCAAGGGGCCGGGGGACACTGAAGCTTTCTTT
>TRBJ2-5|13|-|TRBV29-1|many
CSVVVEWGKNQYF
TGCAGCGTTGTGGTTGAGTGGGGTAAAAACCAGTACTTC
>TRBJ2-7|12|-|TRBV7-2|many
CASSLSRHEQYF
TGTGCCAGCAGCTTAAGTCGGCACGAGCAGTACTTC
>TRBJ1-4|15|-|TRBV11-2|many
CASSHRRMGGEKLFF
TGTGCCAGCAGCCATCGAAGGATGGGAGGTGAAAAACTGTTTTTT
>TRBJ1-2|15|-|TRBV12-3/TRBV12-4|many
CASSYRLRPNYGYTF
TGTGCCAGCAGTTACCGCCTAAGGCCTAACTATGGCTACACCTTC
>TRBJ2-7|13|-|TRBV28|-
CASSQGKGYEQYF
TGTGCCAGCAGCCAGGGAAAGGGCTACGAGCAGTACTTC
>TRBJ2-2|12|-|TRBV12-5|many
CASGFGHGELFF
TGTGCTAGTGGTTTTGGTCACGGGGAGCTGTTTTTT
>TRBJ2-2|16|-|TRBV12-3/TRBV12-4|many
CASSLRGGPYTGELFF
TGTGCCAGCAGTTTACGCGGAGGGCCGTACACCGGGGAGCTGTTTTTT
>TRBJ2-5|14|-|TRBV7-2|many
CASSTGRGEETQYF
TGTGCCAGCAGCACGGGCCGGGGAGAAGAGACCCAGTACTTC
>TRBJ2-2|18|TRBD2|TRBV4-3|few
CASSQDRLAGGPTGELFF
TGCGCCAGCAGCCAAGATCGCCTAGCGGGAGGGCCCACCGGGGAGCTGTTTTTT
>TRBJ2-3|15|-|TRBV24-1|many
CATSDPGLNTDTQYF
TGTGCCACCAGTGATCCGGGACTTAACACAGATACGCAGTATTTT
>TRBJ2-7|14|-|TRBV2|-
CASSEAASVYEQYF
TGTGCCAGCAGTGAAGCTGCTAGCGTGTACGAGCAGTACTTC
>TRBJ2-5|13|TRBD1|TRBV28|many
CASRWTGGETQYF
TGTGCCAGCAGGTGGACAGGGGGGGAGACCCAGTACTTC
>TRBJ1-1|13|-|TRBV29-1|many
CSVGVTTNTEAFF
TGCAGCGTTGGGGTGACAACCAACACTGAAGCTTTCTTT
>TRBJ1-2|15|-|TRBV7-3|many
CASSLTLTGTTGYTF
TGTGCCAGCAGCTTAACGCTGACAGGCACCACTGGCTACACCTTC
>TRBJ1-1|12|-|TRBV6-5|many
CASRNGRSEAFF
TGTGCCAGCAGAAATGGACGGAGTGAAGCTTTCTTT
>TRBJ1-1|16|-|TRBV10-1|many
CASSESGRGWGTEAFF
TGCGCCAGCAGTGAGTCCGGCAGGGGATGGGGCACTGAAGCTTTCTTT
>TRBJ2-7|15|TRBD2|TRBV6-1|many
CASKGLAGGEGEQYF
TGTGCCAGCAAGGGACTAGCGGGAGGGGAAGGAGAGCAGTACTTC
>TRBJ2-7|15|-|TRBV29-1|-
CSVAPPGGERYEQYF
TGCAGCGTTGCCCCCCCTGGGGGAGAACGCTACGAGCAGTACTTC
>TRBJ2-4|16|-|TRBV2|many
CASSEASWGVKNIQYF
TGTGCCAGCAGTGAAGCGAGTTGGGGAGTGAAAAACATTCAGTACTTC
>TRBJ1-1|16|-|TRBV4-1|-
CASSQNSQGAGTEAFF
TGCGCCAGCAGCCAAAATTCACAAGGGGCGGGCACTGAAGCTTTCTTT
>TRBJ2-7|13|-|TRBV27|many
CASKKNIYHEQYF
TGTGCCAGCAAGAAGAACATCTACCACGAGCAGTACTTC
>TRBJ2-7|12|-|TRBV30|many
CAWSVLAYEQYF
TGTGCCTGGAGTGTATTGGCCTACGAGCAGTACTTC
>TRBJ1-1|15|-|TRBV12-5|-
CASGLRHGANTEAFF
TGTGCTAGTGGTCTCAGACATGGGGCGAACACTGAAGCTTTCTTT
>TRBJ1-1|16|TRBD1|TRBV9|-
CASSTGTGEMNTEAFF
TGTGCCAGCAGCACCGGGACAGGGGAAATGAACACTGAAGCTTTCTTT
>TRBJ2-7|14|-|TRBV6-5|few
CASGGAVRGSEQYF
TGTGCCAGCGGGGGTGCGGTTCGGGGATCCGAGCAGTACTTC
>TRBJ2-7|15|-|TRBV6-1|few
CASRKGGGPTYEQYF
TGTGCCAGCAGGAAAGGCGGAGGCCCAACCTACGAGCAGTACTTC
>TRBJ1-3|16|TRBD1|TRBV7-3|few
CASSLGTVSAGNTIYF
TGTGCCAGCAGCCTAGGGACAGTGAGTGCTGGAAACACCATATATTTT
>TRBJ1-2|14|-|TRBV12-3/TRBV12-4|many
CASSLGVGDYGYTF
TGTGCCAGCAGTTTAGGGGTCGGGGACTATGGCTACACCTTC
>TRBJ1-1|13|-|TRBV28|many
CASRTDLNTEAFF
TGTGCCAGCAGAACAGACCTGAACACTGAAGCTTTCTTT
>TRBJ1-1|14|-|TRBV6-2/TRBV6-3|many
CASSYSESNTEAFF
TGTGCCAGCAGTTACTCGGAGAGCAACACTGAAGCTTTCTTT
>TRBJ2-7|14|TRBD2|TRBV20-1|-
CSARGTSETYEQYF
TGCAGTGCCCGGGGGACTAGCGAGACCTACGAGCAGTACTTC
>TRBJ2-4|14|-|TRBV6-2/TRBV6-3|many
CASSYSAGKDIQYF
TGTGCCAGCAGTTACTCAGCCGGTAAGGACATTCAGTACTTC
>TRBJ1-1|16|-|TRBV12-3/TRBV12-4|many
CASSLRAGSSNTEAFF
TGTGCCAGCAGTTTAAGGGCAGGGTCCTCGAACACTGAAGCTTTCTTT
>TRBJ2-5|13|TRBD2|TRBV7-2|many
CASSRAGEETQYF
TGTGCCAGCAGCCGTGCGGGGGAAGAGACCCAGTACTTC
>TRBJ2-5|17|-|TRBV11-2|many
CASSLDWGGAAQETQYF
TGTGCCAGCAGCTTAGATTGGGGGGGCGCAGCCCAAGAGACCCAGTACTTC